This T cell receptor beta chain was recovered during a study of T cells in Graves' hyperthyroidism and ophthalmopathy. RNA transcripts served as the template for amplifying TCR beta CDR3 regions. TCR CDR3 underwent first-round RT-PCR with the HTBI primer set. TCRdb analysed the multiplex PCR reads with MiXCR anew, one entry per CDR3 protein. The sample consists of around 690,000 distinct CDR3 sequences, 15% to 20% of them appearing once. In its sample, this clonotype was seen many times. Its ends do not fully match the called genes, so a read error is possible. Germline CDR1 and CDR2: SGHTA and FQGNSA. CDR3 length: 16 amino acids.

Sample: blood. This chain uses TRBV7-2 with TRBJ2-5; 13 bases are shared with TRBD2. This TCR derives from a man aged 45-65 years with Graves' hyperthyroidism. In DNA form, the CDR3 reads TGTGCCAGCAGCTTGGGACTAGCGGGGTCCCGGGAGACTCAGTACTTC. Amino acids: CASSLGLAGSRETQYF.